These 31 T cell receptor beta chains originate from one sample sequenced in a study of vaccination and CD4 T cells after COVID-19. The treatment: roughly ten-day PBMC culture with coronavirus spike peptide pools or control peptides (ViraFEST assay). The Oncomine TCR Beta short-read assay sequenced DNA from cultured CD4+ T cells. Each CDR3 protein gets one entry after TCRdb re-called the PCR reads with MiXCR. Of more than 20,000 distinct CDR3 sequences listed, around half were seen once; the top ten hold roughly 30%. Their specific antigens are unknown. This specimen consisted of CD4+ T cells from blood, cultured in vitro, obtained before SARS-CoV-2 vaccination. Receptor source: a human donor who received a COVID-19 vaccine.

This clonotype was found once. V and J are TRBV9 and TRBJ1-5; no definite D call. This CDR3 has 13 amino acids. The germline CDR1 and CDR2 sequences are SGDLS and YYNGEE. Between the trimmed V and J ends, which lost 0 bases and 8 bases, there was a span of 9 bases. The chain's CDR3 is CASSVGPWEPQHF. The CDR3 nucleotides read TGTGCCAGCAGCGTAGGTCCCTGGGAGCCCCAGCATTTT.

The J gene is TRBJ2-7, the V gene TRBV21-1; the table assigns TRBD1, which was not confirmed against the DNA. TRBV21-1 is reported as a pseudogene. This CDR3 spans 15 amino acids. This CDR3 reads CASSKRGYRVHEQYF. The CDR3, as DNA: TGTGCCAGCAGCAAAAGGGGATACAGGGTCCACGAGCAGTACTTC.

V and J are TRBV20-1 and TRBJ2-1, with D possibly matching TRBD2 (6 bases). The CDR3 spans 17 residues. V lost 6 bases and J 2 bases, leaving 23 bases between the germline ends. Germline CDR1 reads DFQATT; CDR2 reads SNEGSKA (reference sequence). The CDR3 here is CSAREAQPTAPYNEQFF. As DNA, the CDR3 is TGCAGTGCCAGGGAGGCCCAACCTACAGCCCCCTACAATGAGCAGTTCTTC.

The chain employs TRBV3-1 and TRBJ2-5; 9 bases agree with TRBD2. This CDR3 is 15 amino acids long. Germline V gene data show CDR1 as LGHDT and CDR2 as YNNKEL (reference sequence). Unmatched junction bases numbered 6, after V lost 6 bases and J lost 1 base. The CDR3 region is CASSKRGALQETQYF. The DNA of the CDR3 is TGTGCCAGCAGTAAGCGGGGGGCACTCCAAGAGACCCAGTACTTC.

This clonotype was seen a single time. The chain carries TRBV9 and TRBJ2-7; D gene unclear. This CDR3 is 15 amino acids long. Germline values: CDR1 SGDLS, CDR2 YYNGEE. V lost 4 bases, J lost 0 bases, and 14 bases lay in between. The CDR3 spells CASSPSTVSSYEQYF. The CDR3 region has the DNA TGTGCCAGCAGCCCTTCGACGGTTAGCTCCTACGAGCAGTACTTC. The full variable domain, with the rest looked up from reference TRBV9 and TRBJ2-7, is DSGVTQTPKHLITATGQRVTLRCSPRSGDLSVYWYQQSLDQGLQFLIQYYNGEERAKGNILERFSAQQFPDLHSELNLSSLELGDSALYFCASSPSTVSSYEQYFGPGTRLTVT.

This chain uses TRBV5-6 with TRBJ1-2; 8 nucleotides agree with TRBD1. V dropped 4 bases and J dropped 7; count of bases not matched to a gene: 6. The V gene's germline CDR1 is SGHDT and CDR2 YYEEEE. The CDR3 length is 13 residues. This CDR3 is CASSLAGGGGYTF. Here the CDR3 DNA reads TGTGCCAGCAGCCTTGCAGGGGGCGGTGGCTACACCTTC.

The chain joins TRBV30 to TRBJ1-4, with D possibly matching TRBD1 (5 bases). This CDR3 region has 15 residues. With 0 bases removed from V and 1 base from J, the gap between germline ends came to 9 bases. From germline, CDR1 is GTSNPN and CDR2 SVGIG (reference sequence). The CDR3 region is CAWSVVGVTNEKLFF. The CDR3 coding sequence is TGTGCCTGGAGTGTCGTGGGGGTAACTAATGAAAAACTGTTTTTT.

This clonotype has more than one count but fewer than ten. The chain has TRBV20-1 and TRBJ1-5; possibly TRBD1 for D (5 bases). The germline gives CDR1 DFQATT, CDR2 SNEGSKA (reference sequence). The V end lost 0 bases, the J end lost 3 bases, and 12 bases lay between the germline ends. This CDR3 is built from 15 residues. In DNA form, the CDR3 reads TGCAGTGCTAGAGACAGGGTTGCGAACAATCAGCCCCAGCATTTT. Its protein product is CSARDRVANNQPQHF.

The rearrangement links TRBV6-1 to TRBJ2-3; possible D gene TRBD1, 6 bases. There are 14 residues in the CDR3. Trimming took 7 bases from V and 2 from J, leaving 13 bases between them. CDR1 is MNHNS, CDR2 SASEGT, per germline. In DNA form, the CDR3 reads TGTGCCAGCATCGCGTCAGGGGACACAGATACGCAGTATTTT. Protein sequence: CASIASGDTDTQYF.

There are a few counts of this clonotype. The chain combines TRBV19 with TRBJ2-4; maybe TRBD2 (6 bases). The CDR3 runs 17 residues. V lost 8 bases and J lost 1, with 21 bases in between. The V gene's germline CDR1 is LNHDA and CDR2 SQIVND (reference sequence). Here the CDR3 reads CASGLGRGEEAKNIQYF. The CDR3 region has the DNA TGTGCCAGTGGGCTAGGGCGAGGGGAGGAGGCCAAAAACATTCAGTACTTC.

There are a few counts of this clonotype. This chain joins TRBV21-1 and TRBJ2-2; TRBD1 is the table's D call, not checked against the DNA. TRBV21-1 is classified as a pseudogene. This CDR3 has 14 residues. The CDR3 spells CASSAQTGTGELFF. The CDR3, as DNA: TGTGCCAGCAGCGCCCAGACCGGGACCGGGGAGCTGTTTTTT.

By share, this clonotype counts as medium-sized. The V gene is TRBV6-1, the J gene TRBJ1-6; no clear D gene. The CDR3 is 13 amino acids. Between the trimmed V and J ends, which lost 10 bases and 7 bases, there was a span of 14 bases. The germline CDR1 and CDR2 sequences are MNHNS and SASEGT. The CDR3 region has the DNA TGTGCCACGCGCGCAGGCACCAATTCACCCCTCCACTTT. It codes for CATRAGTNSPLHF.

This chain connects TRBV10-1 to TRBJ2-1; 7 bases fit TRBD1. Germline V gene lookup returns CDR1 WNHNN and CDR2 SYGVQD (reference sequence). The trim removed 8 bases at V and 6 bases at J, leaving 10 bases unmatched. The CDR3 has 14 residues. CDR3 sequence (DNA): TGCGCCAGCGGCCAAATCAGGGGGACCAATGAGCAGTTCTTC. Its translation: CASGQIRGTNEQFF.

The V and J genes are TRBV12-3 or TRBV12-4 and TRBJ1-5; perhaps TRBD1 as D (5 bases). Trimming stripped 3 bases from V and 6 bases from J, with 6 bases between. CDR3 length: 12 residues. Written as DNA, the CDR3 is TGTGCCAGCAGTTTCGGGGGTCAGCCCCAGCATTTT. Translating gives CASSFGGQPQHF.

This clonotype was observed a handful of times. The V gene is TRBV12-3 or TRBV12-4, the J gene TRBJ1-2; D is uncertain. The CDR3 has 13 amino acids. The ends were cut back, 2 bases at V and 4 bases at J, with 8 bases in the middle. DNA for the CDR3: TGTGCCAGCAGTTTACCTGGATTCTATGGCTACACCTTC. Its protein product is CASSLPGFYGYTF.

The chain combines TRBV30 with TRBJ1-5, with D maybe TRBD1 (5 bases). V was cut by 1 base and J by 9 bases, with 19 bases left in between. This CDR3 spans 15 amino acids. CDR1 and CDR2 from the germline V gene are GTSNPN and SVGIG (reference sequence). The CDR3 DNA follows: TGTGCCTGGAGTGGCCTGGGGAGGGCGCAGGGGCCCCAGCATTTT. This encodes CAWSGLGRAQGPQHF.

A few counts support this clonotype. The chain combines TRBV15 with TRBJ2-7; tentatively, D is TRBD2 (6 bases). The CDR3 is 17 amino acids. Germline V gene data show CDR1 as LNHNV and CDR2 as YYDKDF (reference sequence). Deletions cut 1 base from V and 4 bases from J, with 20 bases between. CDR3 protein: CATSRVKTVGGLYEQYF. CDR3 DNA sequence: TGTGCCACCAGCAGAGTTAAGACGGTCGGGGGACTTTACGAGCAGTACTTC. Looking up the rest from reference TRBV15 and TRBJ2-7 gives the full variable domain: DAMVIQNPRYQVTQFGKPVTLSCSQTLNHNVMYWYQQKSSQAPKLLFHYYDKDFNNEADTPDNFQSRRPNTSFCFLDIRSPGLGDTAMYLCATSRVKTVGGLYEQYFGPGTRLTVT.

This chain uses TRBV30 with TRBJ2-2, with a weak D call TRBD2 (7 bases). Trimming shortened V by 3 bases and J by 6 bases, and 11 bases separated the two germline ends. There are 13 residues in the CDR3. CDR1 is GTSNPN and CDR2 is SVGIG in the germline V gene (reference sequence). CDR3 protein: CAWSRGGSGELFF. Here the CDR3 DNA reads TGTGCCTGGAGCAGGGGAGGGTCCGGGGAGCTGTTTTTT.

The chain employs TRBV20-1 and TRBJ1-4; D uncertain. The CDR3 spans 12 residues. From germline, CDR1 is DFQATT and CDR2 SNEGSKA (reference sequence). V shed 0 bases and J shed 4 bases, with 3 bases lying between them. The CDR3 DNA reads as TGCAGTGCTAGAGACCATAATGAAAAACTGTTTTTT. Its protein is CSARDHNEKLFF.

The chain carries TRBV25-1 and TRBJ1-1; no firm D call. Germline V gene lookup returns CDR1 MGHDK and CDR2 SYGVNS. The CDR3 length is 13 residues. Trimming removed 6 bases at V and 11 bases at J, with 19 bases between. The CDR3 DNA is TGTGCCAGCAGCTCCCCGGGATTAGTGAATGCTTTCTTT. It yields the protein CASSSPGLVNAFF.

The V and J genes are TRBV18 and TRBJ1-1, with 8 bases lining up with TRBD1. Looked up from germline, CDR1 is KGHSH and CDR2 is LQKENI. The trim removed 4 bases at V and 7 bases at J, leaving 5 bases unmatched. The CDR3 contains 13 residues. CDR3 nucleotide sequence: TGTGCCAGCTCACTAGGACAGGGCGATGAAGCTTTCTTT. Protein: CASSLGQGDEAFF.

This chain joins TRBV6-1 and TRBJ1-1; D call uncertain. The CDR3 is 15 amino acids. The germline V gene encodes CDR1 MNHNS and CDR2 SASEGT. V shed 8 bases and J shed 4 bases, with 20 bases lying between them. The CDR3 DNA sequence: TGTGCCAGCGGAGTCGGTTGGGAAGGAGGCACTGAAGCTTTCTTT. Translating gives CASGVGWEGGTEAFF.

This sequence joins TRBV6-2 or TRBV6-3 and TRBJ2-3; 8 bases are shared with TRBD1. The germline CDR1 and CDR2 sequences are MNHEY and SVGEGT. With 4 bases clipped from V and 6 bases from J, the junction kept 12 bases outside the gene matches. CDR3 size: 16 residues. CDR3: CASSWRTGSPRDTQYF. For the CDR3, the DNA is TGTGCCAGCAGTTGGAGGACAGGGAGCCCTCGGGATACGCAGTATTTT.

Here the CDR3 DNA reads TGTGCCAGTAGTATCAGGGGGAACTATGGCTACACCTTC. It codes for CASSIRGNYGYTF. J is TRBJ1-2 and V is TRBV19, with 7 positions matching TRBD1. In germline, CDR1 is LNHDA, CDR2 SQIVND (reference sequence). The CDR3 sequence is 13 residues long. With V trimmed by 3 bases and J by 2 bases, 0 bases remained unmatched.

This clonotype was seen more than once but under ten times. This chain's CDR3 is CASRGQGFANSPLHF. The CDR3 region has the DNA TGTGCCAGCAGAGGACAGGGGTTCGCTAATTCACCCCTCCACTTT. The J gene is TRBJ1-6, the V gene TRBV27; 9 bases map to TRBD1. The V segment lost 6 bases and the J segment 6 bases; nucleotides outside the gene matches: 6. CDR3 length equals 15 residues. Looked up from germline, CDR1 is MNHEY and CDR2 is SMNVEV (reference sequence).

Here the CDR3 reads CASSLGRLAAEETQYF. The CDR3, as DNA: TGTGCCAGCAGCTTAGGGAGACTAGCGGCGGAAGAGACCCAGTACTTC. This chain links TRBV11-3 with TRBJ2-5; 9 nucleotides match TRBD2. The V segment lost 1 base and the J segment 3 bases; nucleotides outside the gene matches: 6. CDR3 length equals 16 residues. Germline V gene data show CDR1 as SGHNT and CDR2 as YENEEA.

The J gene is TRBJ2-7, the V gene TRBV5-1; D might be TRBD2 (5 bases). V lost 1 base, J lost 4 bases, and 9 bases lay in between. The germline V gene encodes CDR1 SGHRS and CDR2 YFSETQ. The CDR3 contains 13 residues. The CDR3 region has the DNA TGCGCCAGCAGCTTGCGGGGTGGGTACGAGCAGTACTTC. This codes for CASSLRGGYEQYF.

This clonotype showed up just a few times. The genes are TRBV5-1 and TRBJ1-5, with 7 nucleotides matching TRBD1. Germline CDR1 reads SGHRS; CDR2 reads YFSETQ. The CDR3 runs 15 residues. The V gene end was trimmed by 5 bases and the J gene end by 4 bases; junction bases not matched to a gene: 9. CDR3 sequence reads: CASRPGGTANQPQHF. DNA of the CDR3: TGCGCCAGCAGGCCCGGGGGGACAGCAAATCAGCCCCAGCATTTT.

V is TRBV30 and J is TRBJ2-5; D not certain. Germline V gene lookup returns CDR1 GTSNPN and CDR2 SVGIG (reference sequence). Trimming stripped 1 base from V and 5 bases from J, with 5 bases between. The CDR3 loop spans 11 amino acids. In DNA, the CDR3 is TGTGCCTGGAGTGGACGGGAGACCCAGTACTTC. Amino acids: CAWSGRETQYF.

The rearrangement links TRBV12-3 or TRBV12-4 to TRBJ2-2; possibly TRBD1 for D (5 bases). Trimming removed 6 bases at V and 5 bases at J, with 13 bases between. There are 14 residues in the CDR3. The chain's CDR3 is CASSPTARTGELFF. The CDR3 DNA is TGTGCCAGCAGCCCGACAGCTCGGACCGGGGAGCTGTTTTTT.

V and J are TRBV30 and TRBJ1-1, with D maybe TRBD1 (5 bases). V was pared by 7 bases and J by 1 base, with 13 bases between. Germline values: CDR1 GTSNPN, CDR2 SVGIG (reference sequence). This CDR3 is built from 13 residues. CDR3 in amino acids: CALTRGQNTEAFF. The CDR3 DNA reads as TGTGCCTTGACACGGGGCCAGAACACTGAAGCTTTCTTT.